Below are 31 T cell receptor beta chains sequenced from a single sample in a study of early T cells in non-severe SARS-CoV-2 infection. MiXCR, applied by TCRdb to the 5' RACE reads, yields one record per CDR3 protein. There are about 49,000 distinct CDR3 sequences in the sample; 12% occur only once, and over 7.5% lies in the top ten. Sequenced material: whole blood. All receptors come from an adult who was a healthcare worker with PCR-confirmed SARS-CoV-2 infection or an uninfected control (not recorded which).

This clonotype appeared a few times. The V gene is TRBV20-1, the J gene TRBJ2-2; a possible D gene is TRBD2 (6 bases). The ends were cut back, 1 base at V and 5 bases at J, with 20 bases in the middle. Germline CDR1 and CDR2: DFQATT and SNEGSKA (reference sequence). The CDR3 sequence is 17 residues long. CDR3 amino acids: CSARALEKGRGTGELFF. In DNA form, the CDR3 reads TGCAGTGCTAGAGCCCTGGAGAAGGGACGGGGGACCGGGGAGCTGTTTTTT.

J is TRBJ1-3 and V is TRBV6-6, with 7 bases matching TRBD1. Germline V gives CDR1 MNHNY, CDR2 SVGAGI (reference sequence). The V segment lost 7 bases and the J segment 0 bases; nucleotides outside the gene matches: 6. This CDR3 region has 15 residues. The CDR3, as DNA: TGTGCCAGCACGAGGGACAGTTTCTCTGGAAACACCATATATTTT. This codes for CASTRDSFSGNTIYF.

This clonotype was seen repeatedly, ten times or more. This chain joins TRBV6-1 and TRBJ2-3; 10 nucleotides line up with TRBD1. This CDR3 comprises 15 residues. Per the germline V gene, CDR1 is MNHNS and CDR2 is SASEGT. V lost 2 bases and J lost 4; bases outside the gene matches: 3. The CDR3 nucleotides read TGTGCCAGCAGTGAATCGACAGGGGGCCCAGATACGCAGTATTTT. Translating gives CASSESTGGPDTQYF.

This rearrangement joins TRBV6-5 to TRBJ1-2, with TRBD1 identical over 8 bases. CDR3 size: 16 residues. Germline values: CDR1 MNHEY, CDR2 SVGAGI. The V gene end was trimmed by 4 bases and the J gene end by 6 bases; junction bases not matched to a gene: 13. In nucleotides, the CDR3 is TGTGCCAGCAGTTCCACCCCAGGGGGCTATGATGATGGCTACACCTTC. Its protein product is CASSSTPGGYDDGYTF.

The chain combines TRBV24-1 with TRBJ2-1; maybe TRBD2 (6 bases). CDR1 and CDR2 from the germline V gene are KGHDR and SFDVKD. The CDR3 extends over 14 amino acids. V lost 10 bases and J 1 base, leaving 13 bases between the germline ends. The DNA for the CDR3 is TGTGCCACGGGTACTAGCAGTTCCTACAATGAGCAGTTCTTC. Its translation is CATGTSSSYNEQFF.

In its sample, this clonotype was seen a few times. The chain employs TRBV13 and TRBJ2-7; no definite D call. The germline V and J ends were trimmed by 7 bases and 5 bases, with 21 bases remaining between them. CDR1 PRHDT and CDR2 FYEKMQ come from the germline V gene (reference sequence). This CDR3 spans 15 amino acids. CDR3 region: CASTPRLLKSDEQYF. The CDR3 nucleotides read TGTGCCAGCACCCCCAGGCTCCTAAAATCAGACGAGCAGTACTTC.

The chain links TRBV11-2 to TRBJ2-1; D perhaps matches TRBD1 (5 bases). Looked up from germline, CDR1 is SGHAT and CDR2 is FQNNGV. Trimming took 8 bases from V and 7 from J, leaving 15 bases between them. This CDR3 region has 13 residues. Here the CDR3 DNA reads TGTGCCAGCTCTCCGGCCTCAGGGAATGAGCAGTTCTTC. It translates to CASSPASGNEQFF.

V is TRBV28 and J is TRBJ2-3, with D perhaps TRBD1 (5 bases). Germline V CDR1 and CDR2: MDHEN, SYDVKM. This CDR3 contains 15 residues. Trimming pared 5 bases from V and 3 bases from J, leaving 15 bases between. CDR3 nucleotide sequence: TGTGCCAGCAGTCCCAGGGTAATGAGGACAGATACGCAGTATTTT. Translating it yields CASSPRVMRTDTQYF.

The chain links TRBV3-1 to TRBJ1-2, with D unclear. This CDR3 comprises 12 residues. V was clipped by 2 bases and J by 4 bases, with 5 bases between them. Looked up from germline, CDR1 is LGHDT and CDR2 is YNNKEL (reference sequence). CDR3 sequence (DNA): TGTGCCAGCAGCCAATCAGGCTATGGCTACACCTTC. Translating it yields CASSQSGYGYTF.

This chain uses TRBV13 with TRBJ1-4; D not resolved. Between the trimmed V and J ends, which lost 0 bases and 3 bases, there was a span of 8 bases. The CDR3 has 15 amino acids. Germline CDR1 reads PRHDT; CDR2 reads FYEKMQ (reference sequence). DNA for the CDR3: TGTGCCAGCAGCTTAGGCCGGGTTGCTAATGAAAAACTGTTTTTT. It codes for CASSLGRVANEKLFF.

In this sample, this clonotype turned up many times. This chain uses TRBV12-3 or TRBV12-4 with TRBJ2-1; D is unresolved. CDR3 length equals 11 residues. Trimming removed 8 bases at V and 8 bases at J, with 10 bases between. The CDR3 nucleotides read TGTGCCAGCGCCCAGACTTATGAGCAGTTCTTC. The encoded protein is CASAQTYEQFF.

The chain uses TRBV5-5 and TRBJ2-2; 7 bases are shared with TRBD2. Germline values: CDR1 SGHKS, CDR2 YYEKEE (reference sequence). This CDR3 spans 14 amino acids. Trimming cost V 6 bases and J 7 bases; bases outside gene matches: 9. In nucleotides, the CDR3 is TGTGCCAGCATCTCTGGGCGGGAGAGCGGGGAGCTGTTTTTT. Translating gives CASISGRESGELFF.

In its sample, this clonotype was seen many times. The chain couples TRBV2 to TRBJ2-7; D is perhaps TRBD1 or TRBD2 (5 bases each). V gave up 8 bases and J gave up 6 bases, with 14 bases separating them. CDR3 size: 12 residues. Germline loops: CDR1 SNHLY, CDR2 FYNNEI. The CDR3 DNA sequence: TGTGCCAGCCGGGACGGACATCCCGAGCAGTACTTC. Translating it yields CASRDGHPEQYF.

This clonotype is judged medium-sized. The chain recombines TRBV5-1 with TRBJ2-1, with D uncertain. Germline V gives CDR1 SGHRS, CDR2 YFSETQ. V lost 4 bases to trimming and J lost 4 bases, with 3 bases between them. This CDR3 comprises 11 residues. CDR3 nucleotides: TGCGCCAGCAGCCTTTACAATGAGCAGTTCTTC. Its translation is CASSLYNEQFF.

This clonotype has at least ten counts. The V call is TRBV5-4, the J call TRBJ1-2; 7 bases match TRBD1. Germline trimming cut 0 bases from V and 6 bases from J; bases unmatched to any gene: 2. From germline, CDR1 is SGHNT and CDR2 YYREEE (reference sequence). This CDR3 has 13 amino acids. The CDR3 reads CASSLAGTDGYTF. In DNA form, the CDR3 reads TGTGCCAGCAGCTTGGCAGGGACAGATGGCTACACCTTC.

This clonotype has only one observation. V usage is TRBV29-1 and J usage is TRBJ2-3; no reliable D call. Germline V lookup: CDR1 SQVTM, CDR2 ANQGSEA. Trimming removed 2 bases from V and 4 bases from J, with 4 bases in between. The CDR3 is 11 amino acids. The CDR3: CSVERPDTQYF. The CDR3 region has the DNA TGCAGCGTTGAAAGGCCAGATACGCAGTATTTT.

This clonotype was detected ten times or more. The chain links TRBV5-6 to TRBJ1-1; D not resolved. Germline V lookup: CDR1 SGHDT, CDR2 YYEEEE. This CDR3 region has 13 residues. V was cut by 5 bases and J by 1 base, with 9 bases left in between. CDR3 in amino acids: CASRPRSNTEAFF. The CDR3, as DNA: TGTGCCAGCAGGCCGCGTTCGAACACTGAAGCTTTCTTT.

In its sample, this clonotype was seen a few times. The V call is TRBV5-1, the J call TRBJ2-1, with TRBD1 as a possible D gene (6 bases). In germline, CDR1 is SGHRS, CDR2 YFSETQ. Trimming pared 1 base from V and 8 bases from J, leaving 19 bases between. The CDR3 sequence is 16 residues long. The CDR3 DNA reads TGCGCCAGCAGCTTGATAGGGACAAATTTGTTCGATGAGCAGTTCTTC. Protein: CASSLIGTNLFDEQFF.

This clonotype was counted many times. The chain joins TRBV20-1 to TRBJ1-1; possibly TRBD1 for D (6 bases). This CDR3 comprises 13 residues. Germline-derived CDR1 and CDR2 are DFQATT and SNEGSKA (reference sequence). V was clipped by 2 bases and J by 3 bases, with 10 bases between them. In DNA, the CDR3 is TGCAGTGCTAGACAAGGGGGTTACACTGAAGCTTTCTTT. Its translation is CSARQGGYTEAFF.

This clonotype has a count of ten or more. J is TRBJ2-6 and V is TRBV19; 7 bases are a match to TRBD2. This CDR3 is 16 amino acids long. The J segment lost 0 bases and the V segment lost 10 bases, leaving 9 bases of the junction unmatched. From germline, CDR1 is LNHDA and CDR2 SQIVND (reference sequence). The CDR3 region has the DNA TGTGCCACTCTCTCGTCGGGGGGCTCTGGGGCCAACGTCCTGACTTTC. This encodes CATLSSGGSGANVLTF.

This clonotype was counted many times. The chain couples TRBV3-1 to TRBJ2-3; 14 nucleotides align to TRBD2. Germline lookup yields CDR1 LGHDT and CDR2 YNNKEL (reference sequence). The CDR3 extends over 15 amino acids. V was pared by 4 bases and J by 6 bases, with 3 bases of the junction left unmatched. The CDR3 DNA reads as TGTGCCAGCAGCCCGACTAGCGGGAGGGCGGATACGCAGTATTTT. As protein: CASSPTSGRADTQYF.

This clonotype was seen a single time. J is TRBJ2-1 and V is TRBV7-8; D possibly corresponds to TRBD2 (5 bases). This CDR3 spans 14 amino acids. Germline CDR1 SGHVS, CDR2 FQNEAQ. V lost 3 bases to trimming and J lost 3 bases, with 9 bases between them. CDR3 sequence reads: CASSFRTGYNEQFF. The CDR3 DNA is TGTGCCAGCAGCTTTAGGACTGGCTACAATGAGCAGTTCTTC. Full variable domain (missing parts from reference TRBV7-8 and TRBJ2-1): GAGVSQSPRYKVAKRGQDVALRCDPISGHVSLFWYQQALGQGPEFLTYFQNEAQLDKSGLPSDRFFAERPEGSVSTLKIQRTQQEDSAVYLCASSFRTGYNEQFFGPGTRLTVL.

This clonotype has only a few counts. At one boundary the junction diverges from the germline segment, which might be a read error. The chain links TRBV7-7 to TRBJ2-7; possible D gene TRBD2, 5 bases. Looked up from germline, CDR1 is SSHAT and CDR2 is FNYEAQ (reference sequence). The CDR3 consists of 13 residues. CDR3 sequence: CASSLVAGNEQYF. CDR3 bases: TGTGCTAGCAGCTTAGTTGCCGGGAACGAGCAGTACTTC. Using reference TRBV7-7 and TRBJ2-7 for the parts outside the CDR3, the full variable domain is GAGVSQSPRYKVTKRGQDVTLRCDPISSHATLYWYQQALGQGPEFLTYFNYEAQPDKSGLPSDRFSAERPEGSISTLTIQRTEQRDSAMYRCASSLVAGNEQYFGPGTRLTVT.

The CDR3 loop is CASSPKEGNTDTQYF. The CDR3 bases are TGTGCCAGCAGTCCCAAGGAAGGGAACACAGATACGCAGTATTTT. The V call is TRBV2, the J call TRBJ2-3; D gene uncertain. This CDR3 is built from 15 residues. The ends were cut back, 5 bases at V and 2 bases at J, with 14 bases in the middle. Germline CDR1 reads SNHLY; CDR2 reads FYNNEI.

This clonotype was counted between two and nine times. The chain uses TRBV28 and TRBJ2-2, with D hard to call. V lost 6 bases to trimming and J lost 1 base, with 9 bases between them. The CDR3 is 14 residues long. From germline, CDR1 is MDHEN and CDR2 SYDVKM. The CDR3 DNA follows: TGTGCCAGCAGCTCTGGCTTGAACACCGGGGAGCTGTTTTTT. This encodes CASSSGLNTGELFF.

The DNA of the CDR3 is TGCAGTGCTAGAGATTTCACCCAGAACACCGGGGAGCTGTTTTTT. Translating it yields CSARDFTQNTGELFF. The rearrangement uses TRBV20-1 and TRBJ2-2; no clear D gene. The CDR3 contains 15 residues. The V end was cut by 0 bases, the J end by 1 base, with 9 bases between. The germline CDR1 and CDR2 sequences are DFQATT and SNEGSKA (reference sequence).

In its sample, this clonotype was seen many times. The rearrangement uses TRBV23-1 and TRBJ2-7, with unresolved D. Being an ORF, TRBV23-1 has a function that is uncertain. The V and J ends lost 4 bases and 4 bases respectively, with 14 bases between them. The CDR3 sequence is 14 residues long. Written as DNA, the CDR3 is TGCGCCAGCAGTCCTTGGGTTTTTAGGTACGAGCAGTACTTC. This translates into CASSPWVFRYEQYF.

The chain has TRBV6-1 and TRBJ2-3, with 10 bases matching TRBD1. The V segment lost 8 bases and the J segment 4 bases; nucleotides outside the gene matches: 9. CDR3 size: 15 residues. CDR1 and CDR2 from the germline V gene are MNHNS and SASEGT. The CDR3 DNA sequence: TGTGCCAGCTTACCGGGGACAGGGGATTCAGATACGCAGTATTTT. Its translation is CASLPGTGDSDTQYF.

J is TRBJ2-1 and V is TRBV24-1; TRBD2 might be the D (7 bases). Germline V gene data show CDR1 as KGHDR and CDR2 as SFDVKD. This CDR3 region has 13 residues. Trimming stripped 2 bases from V and 8 bases from J, with 9 bases between. The CDR3 bases are TGTGCCACCAGTGATTGGGGGGGCTATGAGCAGTTCTTC. This gives the protein CATSDWGGYEQFF.

This clonotype has more than one count but fewer than ten. The chain links TRBV6-5 to TRBJ1-2; 7 nucleotides match TRBD1. Trimming cost V 0 bases and J 6 bases; bases outside gene matches: 7. The germline V gene encodes CDR1 MNHEY and CDR2 SVGAGI. There are 15 residues in the CDR3. This CDR3 is CASSYSRGQRDGYTF. For the CDR3, the DNA is TGTGCCAGCAGTTACTCGAGGGGACAGAGAGATGGCTACACCTTC.

This chain links TRBV29-1 with TRBJ2-1, with D hard to call. Trimming took 8 bases from V and 0 from J, leaving 14 bases between them. The germline V gene encodes CDR1 SQVTM and CDR2 ANQGSEA. This CDR3 is 14 amino acids long. The CDR3 protein is CSTRHLSSYNEQFF. The CDR3 nucleotides are TGCAGCACCCGCCACCTTAGCTCCTACAATGAGCAGTTCTTC.